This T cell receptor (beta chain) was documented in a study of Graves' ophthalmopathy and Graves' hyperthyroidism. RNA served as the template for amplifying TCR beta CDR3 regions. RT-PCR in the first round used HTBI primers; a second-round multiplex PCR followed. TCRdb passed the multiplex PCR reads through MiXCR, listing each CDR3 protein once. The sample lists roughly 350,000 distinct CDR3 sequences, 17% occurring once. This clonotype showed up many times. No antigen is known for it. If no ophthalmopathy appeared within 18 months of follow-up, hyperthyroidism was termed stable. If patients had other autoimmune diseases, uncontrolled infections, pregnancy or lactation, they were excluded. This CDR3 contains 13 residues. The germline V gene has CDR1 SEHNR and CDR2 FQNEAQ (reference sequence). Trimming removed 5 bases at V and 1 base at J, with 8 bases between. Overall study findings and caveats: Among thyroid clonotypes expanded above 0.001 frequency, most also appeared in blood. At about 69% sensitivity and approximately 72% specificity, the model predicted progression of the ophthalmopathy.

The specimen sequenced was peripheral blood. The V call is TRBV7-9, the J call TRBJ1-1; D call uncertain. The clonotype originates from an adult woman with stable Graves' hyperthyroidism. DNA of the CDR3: TGTGCCAGCAGCCGGTACCAGAACACTGAAGCTTTCTTT. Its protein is CASSRYQNTEAFF.